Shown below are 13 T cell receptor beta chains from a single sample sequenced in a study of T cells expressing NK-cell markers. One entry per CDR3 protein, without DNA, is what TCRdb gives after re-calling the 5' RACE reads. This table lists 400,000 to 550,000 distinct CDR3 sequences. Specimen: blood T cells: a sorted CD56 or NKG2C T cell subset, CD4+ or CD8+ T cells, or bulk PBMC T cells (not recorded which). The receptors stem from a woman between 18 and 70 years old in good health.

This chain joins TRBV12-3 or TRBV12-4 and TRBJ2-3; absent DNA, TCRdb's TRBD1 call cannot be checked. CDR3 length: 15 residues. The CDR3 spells CASSLVGGHGDTQYF.

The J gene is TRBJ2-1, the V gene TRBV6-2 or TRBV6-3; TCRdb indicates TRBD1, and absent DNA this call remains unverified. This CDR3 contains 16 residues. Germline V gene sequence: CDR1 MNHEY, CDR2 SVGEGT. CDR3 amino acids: CASSRGGLTSYNEQFF.

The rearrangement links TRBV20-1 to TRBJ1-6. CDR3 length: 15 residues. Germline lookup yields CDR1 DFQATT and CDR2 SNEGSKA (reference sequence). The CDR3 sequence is CSATPEGRPNSPLHF.

The CDR3: CSARPGHPPVTEAFF. The chain recombines TRBV20-1 with TRBJ1-1. CDR1 is DFQATT and CDR2 is SNEGSKA in the germline V gene (reference sequence). The CDR3 sequence is 15 residues long.

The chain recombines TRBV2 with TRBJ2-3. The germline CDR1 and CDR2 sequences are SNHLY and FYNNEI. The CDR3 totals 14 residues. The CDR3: CASGRSASTDTQYF. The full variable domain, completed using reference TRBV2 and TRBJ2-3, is EPEVTQTPSHQVTQMGQEVILRCVPISNHLYFYWYRQILGQKVEFLVSFYNNEISEKSEIFDDQFSVERPDGSNFTLKIRSTKLEDSAMYFCASGRSASTDTQYFGPGTRLTVL.

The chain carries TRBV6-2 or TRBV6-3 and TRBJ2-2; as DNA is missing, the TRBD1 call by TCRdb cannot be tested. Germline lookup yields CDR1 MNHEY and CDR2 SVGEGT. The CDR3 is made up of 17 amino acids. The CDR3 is CASSLGQGAVFAGELFF.

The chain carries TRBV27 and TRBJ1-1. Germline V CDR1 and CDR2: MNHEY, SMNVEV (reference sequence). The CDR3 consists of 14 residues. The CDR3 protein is CASSPLAGNTEAFF.

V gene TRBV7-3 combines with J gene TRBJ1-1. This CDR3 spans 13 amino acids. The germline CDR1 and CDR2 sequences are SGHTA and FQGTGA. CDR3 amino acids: CASSSRHGAQAFF.

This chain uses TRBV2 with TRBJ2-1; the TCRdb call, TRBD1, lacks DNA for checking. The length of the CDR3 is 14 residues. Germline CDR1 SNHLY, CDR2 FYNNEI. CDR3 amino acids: CASISDGGGNEQFF. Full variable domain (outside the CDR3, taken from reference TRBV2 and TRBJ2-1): EPEVTQTPSHQVTQMGQEVILRCVPISNHLYFYWYRQILGQKVEFLVSFYNNEISEKSEIFDDQFSVERPDGSNFTLKIRSTKLEDSAMYFCASISDGGGNEQFFGPGTRLTVL.

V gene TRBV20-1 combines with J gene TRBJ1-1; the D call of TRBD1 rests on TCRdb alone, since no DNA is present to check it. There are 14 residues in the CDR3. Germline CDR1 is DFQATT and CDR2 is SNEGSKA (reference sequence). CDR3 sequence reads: CSAGVTGGRTEAFF.

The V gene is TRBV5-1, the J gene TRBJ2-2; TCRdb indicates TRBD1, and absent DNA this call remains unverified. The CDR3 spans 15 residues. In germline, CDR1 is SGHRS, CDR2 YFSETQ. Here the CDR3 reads CASSPGQANTGELFF.

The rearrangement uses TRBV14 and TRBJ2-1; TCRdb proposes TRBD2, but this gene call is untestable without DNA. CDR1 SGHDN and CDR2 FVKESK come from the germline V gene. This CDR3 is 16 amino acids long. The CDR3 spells CASSRKTSGRGDEQFF.

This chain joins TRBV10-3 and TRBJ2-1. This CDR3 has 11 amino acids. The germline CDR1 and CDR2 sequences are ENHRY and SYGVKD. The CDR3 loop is CAISEWREQFF.